This T cell receptor (beta chain) was documented in a study of T cells in Graves' hyperthyroidism and ophthalmopathy. Whole-study results and caveats: Most clonotypes expanded in the thyroid (above 0.001) were also present in blood. With a median lead of 6.5 months before onset, the model predicted ophthalmopathy.

Comment on this clonotype: Its matching antigen is unknown. At one boundary the junction diverges from the germline segment, which might be a read error.

Amplification targeted TCR beta CDR3 regions from RNA transcripts. HTBI primers were employed in a first-round RT-PCR of the TCR CDR3. TCRdb passed the multiplex PCR reads through MiXCR, listing each CDR3 protein once. The sample consists of some 510,000 distinct CDR3 sequences, around 20% of them appearing once. Over 18 months, lack of ophthalmopathy progression marked Graves' hyperthyroidism as stable. Uncontrolled infection, other autoimmune disease, pregnancy or lactation disqualified patients from enrolment. This CDR3 comprises 13 residues. Germline CDR1 MNHNS, CDR2 SASEGT. The gene calls are TRBV6-1 and TRBJ1-5; D not certain. Input material: blood. The receptor comes from a man aged 18 to 29 with Graves' hyperthyroidism. The CDR3 nucleotides read TGCGCCAGCAGGTTCACGGAGCATCAGCCCCAGCATTTT. Translating it yields CASRFTEHQPQHF.